The 27 T cell receptor beta chains below all came from one sample that was sequenced in a study of cytomegalovirus exposure and HLA in healthy donors (dated by TCRdb to between 2016 and 2019). Libraries were made using the immunoSEQ multiplex PCR assay. A mixture of 60 forward primers for TCR Vbeta segments and 13 reverse primers for TCR Jbeta segments was used in the multiplex PCR. TCRdb provides this immuneACCESS table in a form limited to in-frame rearrangements. Some clones are lacking; in checked studies, under half of them reflect an unresolved V gene, and why the rest are absent is not known. The sample includes fewer than 200,000 clones, with 82% observed a single time. The ten most abundant clones make up approximately 1.6% of the sample. Sequencing used PBMCs. The origin of the receptors is a male donor in good health and CMV-seronegative.

This clone was found a few times. The chain employs TRBV9 and TRBJ1-3; D remains ambiguous. V shed 4 bases and J shed 0 bases, with 14 bases lying between them. The CDR3 extends over 16 amino acids. Germline loops: CDR1 SGDLS, CDR2 YYNGEE. This CDR3 is CASSYRDTNSGNTIYF. In DNA, the CDR3 is TGTGCCAGCAGCTACCGGGATACTAACTCTGGAAACACCATATATTTT.

V is TRBV14 and J is TRBJ2-2; no reliable D call. Trimming cost V 9 bases and J 4 bases, with 6 bases left between them. Germline V gene data show CDR1 as SGHDN and CDR2 as FVKESK. The CDR3 runs to 11 residues. CDR3 protein: CASRFTGELFF. The CDR3 nucleotides read TGTGCCAGTCGTTTCACCGGGGAGCTGTTTTTT. The full variable domain, in which reference TRBV14 and TRBJ2-2 provide the parts outside the CDR3, is EAGVTQFPSHSVIEKGQTVTLRCDPISGHDNLYWYRRVMGKEIKFLLHFVKESKQDESGMPNNRFLAERTGGTYSTLKVQPAELEDSGVYFCASRFTGELFFGEGSRLTVL.

J is TRBJ2-3 and V is TRBV5-6; TRBD2 matches 9 bases. The J segment lost 7 bases and the V segment lost 0 bases, leaving 9 bases of the junction unmatched. The CDR3 spans 16 residues. In germline, CDR1 is SGHDT, CDR2 YYEEEE. The CDR3 DNA is TGTGCCAGCAGCTTGGCACCGGCGGGGGGGCCCCATACGCAGTATTTT. This codes for CASSLAPAGGPHTQYF.

The rearrangement uses TRBV11-2 and TRBJ1-1, with D tentatively TRBD1 (5 bases). Deletions cut 2 bases from V and 10 bases from J, with 14 bases between. CDR3 size: 13 residues. The germline gives CDR1 SGHAT, CDR2 FQNNGV. CDR3 region: CASSLNIGGVAFF. As DNA, the CDR3 is TGTGCCAGCAGCTTAAATATCGGAGGGGTAGCTTTCTTT.

The J gene is TRBJ1-1, the V gene TRBV29-1; D might be TRBD1 (5 bases). The length of the CDR3 is 12 residues. CDR1 is SQVTM and CDR2 is ANQGSEA in the germline V gene. V lost 7 bases to trimming and J lost 1 base, with 10 bases between them. CDR3 region: CSGGLGNTEAFF. DNA of the CDR3: TGCAGCGGGGGACTAGGGAACACTGAAGCTTTCTTT.

The chain is built from TRBV7-6 and TRBJ1-1; D possibly corresponds to TRBD1 (5 bases). This CDR3 is 13 amino acids long. Germline V lookup: CDR1 SGHVS, CDR2 FNYEAQ. Deletions cut 3 bases from V and 1 base from J, with 6 bases between. The CDR3 nucleotides read TGTGCCAGCAGCTTCCAGGGGAACACTGAAGCTTTCTTT. Its translation is CASSFQGNTEAFF.

The chain recombines TRBV6-6 with TRBJ1-1, with D perhaps TRBD1 (6 bases). This CDR3 is 14 amino acids long. The germline V and J ends were trimmed by 9 bases and 1 base, with 15 bases remaining between them. Germline CDR1 MNHNY, CDR2 SVGAGI (reference sequence). CDR3 coding DNA: TGTGCCAGTACTCGACAGGCGACGAACACTGAAGCTTTCTTT. As protein: CASTRQATNTEAFF.

The chain uses TRBV2 and TRBJ2-2; 7 nucleotides agree with TRBD2. There are 15 residues in the CDR3. CDR1 and CDR2 from the germline V gene are SNHLY and FYNNEI. The trim removed 10 bases at V and 5 bases at J, leaving 13 bases unmatched. The CDR3 region has the DNA TGTGCCACTATAAAGGGCGGGAGTGGTACCGGGGAGCTGTTTTTT. Translation: CATIKGGSGTGELFF.

The chain uses TRBV25-1 and TRBJ1-2, with 7 bases matching TRBD1. The germline V gene encodes CDR1 MGHDK and CDR2 SYGVNS. Trimming at V came to 5 bases and at J to 4 bases, leaving 7 bases not matched to a gene. This CDR3 has 14 residues. The CDR3 bases are TGTGCCAGCAGTCCACGACAGGGTGGCTATGGCTACACCTTC. It yields the protein CASSPRQGGYGYTF.

The rearrangement uses TRBV11-1 and TRBJ2-1, with D uncertain. The CDR3 spans 15 residues. V lost 8 bases to trimming and J lost 4 bases, with 18 bases between them. Looked up from germline, CDR1 is SGHAT and CDR2 is FQDESV (reference sequence). The CDR3, as DNA: TGTGCCAGCGTCGCGGTCCAAGAGAAGTACAATGAGCAGTTCTTC. Protein: CASVAVQEKYNEQFF.

V and J are TRBV27 and TRBJ1-1; maybe TRBD1 (5 bases). This CDR3 has 17 amino acids. Trimming stripped 5 bases from V and 1 base from J, with 20 bases between. Germline CDR1 and CDR2: MNHEY and SMNVEV (reference sequence). CDR3 sequence (DNA): TGTGCCAGCAGTCAGGACACTGTGACCTCCTGGAACACTGAAGCTTTCTTT. Residues: CASSQDTVTSWNTEAFF.

The chain is built from TRBV7-9 and TRBJ2-1; D remains unclear. This CDR3 is built from 13 residues. V was shortened by 5 bases and J by 2 bases, with 7 bases between the two germline ends. Germline CDR1 SEHNR, CDR2 FQNEAQ (reference sequence). CDR3 amino acids: CASSPGTYNEQFF. The CDR3 DNA sequence: TGTGCCAGCAGCCCAGGAACCTACAATGAGCAGTTCTTC.

This rearrangement joins TRBV28 to TRBJ2-7; possible D gene TRBD2, 7 bases. The CDR3 runs to 12 residues. The ends were cut back, 8 bases at V and 5 bases at J, with 13 bases in the middle. CDR1 and CDR2 from the germline V gene are MDHEN and SYDVKM. The CDR3 sequence is CASQGGAHEQYF. CDR3 DNA: TGTGCCAGCCAAGGGGGGGCACACGAGCAGTACTTC.

J is TRBJ1-6 and V is TRBV19; weak D call: TRBD1 (5 bases). Between the trimmed V and J ends, which lost 7 bases and 7 bases, there was a span of 17 bases. This CDR3 is 15 amino acids long. The germline gives CDR1 LNHDA, CDR2 SQIVND (reference sequence). In DNA form, the CDR3 reads TGTGCCAGTACCCGGGCCATCCGGGGGAATTCACCCCTCCACTTT. Translating gives CASTRAIRGNSPLHF. Complete variable domain (other parts from reference TRBV19 and TRBJ1-6): DGGITQSPKYLFRKEGQNVTLSCEQNLNHDAMYWYRQDPGQGLRLIYYSQIVNDFQKGDIAEGYSVSREKKESFPLTVTSAQKNPTAFYLCASTRAIRGNSPLHFGNGTRLTVT.

This chain uses TRBV19 with TRBJ2-5; TRBD1 agrees at 8 bases. The DNA end is a closer match to TRBJ2-7, so the J assignment may be wrong. The CDR3 has 15 amino acids. Germline CDR1 and CDR2: LNHDA and SQIVND (reference sequence). The chain's CDR3 is CASRHLGQGTYEQYF. CDR3 bases: TGTGCCAGCAGACACCTCGGACAGGGAACCTACGAGCAGTACTTC.

This clone was counted a few times. V usage is TRBV6-6 and J usage is TRBJ2-5; 11 bases map to TRBD2. J lost 4 bases, V lost 6 bases, and 10 bases had no gene match. CDR3 size: 16 residues. From germline, CDR1 is MNHNY and CDR2 SVGAGI (reference sequence). The CDR3 here is CASSRTSGGFGETQYF. Here the CDR3 DNA reads TGTGCCAGCAGCCGTACTAGCGGGGGTTTTGGAGAGACCCAGTACTTC.

The genes are TRBV7-8 and TRBJ2-3; no definite D call. V was clipped by 5 bases and J by 8 bases, with 8 bases between them. The germline CDR1 and CDR2 sequences are SGHVS and FQNEAQ. The CDR3 totals 11 residues. CDR3 residues: CASSPAGTQYF. In DNA form, the CDR3 reads TGTGCCAGCAGCCCCGCCGGTACGCAGTATTTT.

The chain uses TRBV19 and TRBJ2-7; TRBD2 matches 7 bases. CDR1 and CDR2 from the germline V gene are LNHDA and SQIVND (reference sequence). The V and J ends lost 5 bases and 2 bases, in that order; junction bases with no gene match: 9. This CDR3 contains 15 residues. The CDR3 region has the DNA TGTGCCAGTAGTGGAGATGGGAGGGTTGCCTACGAGCAGTACTTC. Residues: CASSGDGRVAYEQYF.

This chain uses TRBV9 with TRBJ2-5, with 7 nucleotides matching TRBD2. This CDR3 contains 15 residues. Unmatched junction bases numbered 4, after V lost 0 bases and J lost 2 bases. Per germline, CDR1 SGDLS and CDR2 YYNGEE. DNA of the CDR3: TGTGCCAGCAGCGTAGTTGAGCGGGGACAAGAGACCCAGTACTTC. Amino acid sequence: CASSVVERGQETQYF.

The V and J genes are TRBV10-3 and TRBJ2-6; D is possibly TRBD1 (5 bases). Germline loops: CDR1 ENHRY, CDR2 SYGVKD. V was trimmed by 6 bases and J by 0 bases, leaving 9 bases between them. This CDR3 comprises 15 residues. The CDR3 nucleotides read TGTGCCATCAGGGACAAGACCTCTGGGGCCAACGTCCTGACTTTC. It specifies CAIRDKTSGANVLTF.

The chain has TRBV28 and TRBJ2-7, with TRBD1 identical over 10 bases. This CDR3 is 17 amino acids long. Per germline, CDR1 MDHEN and CDR2 SYDVKM. V trimming: 3 bases; J trimming: 6 bases; junction bases outside the gene matches: 14. In nucleotides, the CDR3 is TGTGCCAGCAGTTTTAGGTCACTGAGACAGGGGGCTGGCGAGCAGTACTTC. It yields the protein CASSFRSLRQGAGEQYF.

This chain links TRBV5-5 with TRBJ1-2; D possibly corresponds to TRBD1 (5 bases). The CDR3 runs to 17 residues. Per germline, CDR1 SGHKS and CDR2 YYEKEE (reference sequence). Trimming took 1 base from V and 1 from J, leaving 17 bases between them. The CDR3 region is CASSLQQVDYHNYGYTF. The CDR3 DNA reads TGTGCCAGCAGCTTGCAACAGGTGGACTATCATAACTATGGCTACACCTTC.

The chain has TRBV25-1 and TRBJ2-7, with D possibly TRBD1 on 5 matching bases. Trimming cost V 1 base and J 2 bases, with 12 bases left between them. The CDR3 extends over 15 amino acids. Germline V CDR1 and CDR2: MGHDK, SYGVNS. CDR3 residues: CASSESLAGPYEQYF. The DNA of the CDR3 is TGTGCCAGCAGTGAATCCCTGGCAGGGCCCTACGAGCAGTACTTC.

This clone has a handful of counts. The chain employs TRBV7-8 and TRBJ2-7; 11 nucleotides align to TRBD2. J lost 0 bases, V lost 2 bases, and 9 bases had no gene match. CDR3 size: 18 residues. CDR1 is SGHVS and CDR2 is FQNEAQ in the germline V gene. This chain's CDR3 is CASSLTAETSGGSYEQYF. The DNA for the CDR3 is TGTGCCAGCAGCTTAACAGCGGAAACTAGCGGGGGCTCCTACGAGCAGTACTTC.

In this sample, this clone turned up a few times. V usage is TRBV18 and J usage is TRBJ1-5; D possibly corresponds to TRBD1 (6 bases). Germline V gene lookup returns CDR1 KGHSH and CDR2 LQKENI. The CDR3 is 15 amino acids. Between the trimmed V and J ends, which lost 4 bases and 6 bases, there was a span of 16 bases. This CDR3 reads CASSRTLQGPQPQHF. DNA of the CDR3: TGTGCCAGCTCACGCACGCTACAGGGCCCTCAGCCCCAGCATTTT.

The chain uses TRBV7-2 and TRBJ2-3; 13 bases match TRBD2. The trim removed 5 bases at V and 4 bases at J, leaving 3 bases unmatched. Germline CDR1 is SGHTA and CDR2 is FQGNSA. This CDR3 has 15 residues. CDR3 DNA: TGTGCCAGCAGCCTACTAGCGGGAGGGCCAGATACGCAGTATTTT. Translating gives CASSLLAGGPDTQYF.

This chain uses TRBV5-8 with TRBJ1-2; no firm D call. V shed 3 bases and J shed 4 bases, with 13 bases lying between them. The germline gives CDR1 SGHTS, CDR2 YDEGEE. The CDR3 contains 14 residues. CDR3 amino acids: CASSSGSGSYGYTF. The CDR3 nucleotides read TGTGCCAGCAGCTCCGGATCGGGGTCCTATGGCTACACCTTC.